The clone carrying this T cell receptor (beta chain) was seen at least ten times. The antigen is undetermined. The time point here: newly diagnosed GD, antithyroid drugs for less than 3 months. Extracted RNA from PBMCs served as the source of the TCR library. Diagnoses of Graves' disease were made by American Thyroid Association guidelines. The data were obtained in a study of regulatory T cells in long-lasting Graves disease. The study, taken as a whole, reports: Persistent disease preferred TRBV28, TRBJ1-2 and TRBJ2-5; new disease, TRBV20-1 and TRBJ2-1.

Arm-PCR of CDR3 regions and iRepertoire HTBI primers were used to build TCR beta libraries. Each CDR3 protein gets one entry after TCRdb re-called the multiplex PCR reads with MiXCR. The sample records over 500,000 distinct CDR3 sequences, under 20% being singletons. Trimming removed 2 bases from V and 7 bases from J, with 11 bases in between. The CDR3 loop spans 13 amino acids. Looked up from germline, CDR1 is SEHNR and CDR2 is FQNEAQ (reference sequence). The same data also went into a second study, on T cells in Graves' hyperthyroidism and ophthalmopathy. That paper states: Graves' hyperthyroidism showing no ophthalmopathy progression within 18 months was considered stable. Orbital computed tomography and thyroid ultrasound, together with serum TRAb and thyroxine and clinical symptoms, were used for diagnoses.

The TCR comes from a woman between 25 and 40 years old with Graves disease. The gene calls are TRBV7-9 and TRBJ1-2; weak D call: TRBD1 (6 bases). Sample: peripheral blood mononuclear cells (PBMCs), taken at new diagnosis, from a patient treated with antithyroid drugs. The CDR3 protein is CASSLYGQIGYTF. The CDR3 nucleotides read TGTGCCAGCAGCTTATACGGACAGATTGGCTACACCTTC.